This T cell receptor (beta chain) was found in a study of T cell responses to AZD1222 COVID-19 vaccine. Points on this clone: As yet, its antigen is unknown.

Measured with immunoSEQ multiplex PCR; TCRdb has only the in-frame clones, and not every one. The sample table includes 150,000 or so clones. Study-wide findings and caveats: Epitopes outside B.1.351 and B.1.1.7 mutated regions reportedly drew nearly half of spike TCRs. Clonal diversity may have been underestimated in mostly white British donors. In all cases, repertoires were sampled only after the peak T cell response. Two AZD1222 administrations were followed by greater Spike-specific TCR breadth and depth.

J was trimmed by 3 bases and V by 5 bases; bases with no gene match: 6. The CDR3 runs to 14 residues. Germline loops: CDR1 MNHEY, CDR2 SMNVEV (reference sequence). The material sequenced was peripheral blood. This TCR was sampled from an adult in good health. The genes are TRBV27 and TRBJ1-2; 7 bases agree with TRBD1. The DNA of the CDR3 is TGTGCCAGCAGTCCGACAGGGCCCTACTATGGCTACACCTTC. Translation gives CASSPTGPYYGYTF.